These 14 T cell receptor beta chains were sequenced from one sample in a study of PD-1 blockade in classical Hodgkin lymphoma. This sample's time point: cycle 4 day 1 (C4D1), after less than 7 weeks of nivolumab. Every one of the patients relapsed after autologous stem cell transplantation (brentuximab vedotin exposure was variable). The table came from immunoSEQ multiplex PCR; TCRdb's copy has only in-frame clones and leaves some out. The sample carries roughly 50,000 clones, nearly 90% recorded once. The sequenced sample was peripheral blood mononuclear cells (PBMCs), obtained before the fourth cycle of nivolumab. These receptors all come from a human donor with classical Hodgkin lymphoma.

This chain connects TRBV11-3 to TRBJ1-2; tentatively, D is TRBD1 (5 bases). Trimming shortened V by 1 base and J by 4 bases, and 16 bases separated the two germline ends. The germline V gene encodes CDR1 SGHNT and CDR2 YENEEA. This CDR3 contains 16 residues. The CDR3 here is CASSLGSAGGTYGYTF. CDR3 in DNA: TGTGCCAGCAGCTTAGGGAGTGCAGGAGGGACCTATGGCTACACCTTC.

This chain links TRBV4-2 with TRBJ2-2, with a weak D call TRBD2 (5 bases). CDR1 is LGHNA and CDR2 is YNFKEQ in the germline V gene. CDR3 length: 15 amino acids. The V gene lost 0 bases and the J gene lost 3 bases, with 8 bases spanning the gap. The CDR3 spells CASSQDDGDTGELFF. CDR3 sequence (DNA): TGTGCCAGCAGCCAAGATGACGGGGACACCGGGGAGCTGTTTTTT.

The CDR3: CASLQGGEQFF. The CDR3 nucleotides read TGTGCCTCCCTCCAGGGCGGTGAGCAGTTCTTC. The chain links TRBV10-3 to TRBJ2-1; possible D gene TRBD1, 5 bases. Trimming left V 11 bases short and J 9 bases short, with 14 bases between. CDR3 length equals 11 residues. Germline CDR1 and CDR2: ENHRY and SYGVKD.

This chain links TRBV12-5 with TRBJ1-5; D not resolved. From germline, CDR1 is LGHNT and CDR2 FRNRAP. With 3 bases removed from V and 4 bases from J, the gap between germline ends came to 10 bases. This CDR3 has 14 residues. DNA for the CDR3: TGTGCTAGTGGTTTTTCGGACTGGAATCAGCCCCAGCATTTT. Translated: CASGFSDWNQPQHF.

This clone occurred once. The V gene is TRBV5-6, the J gene TRBJ2-2; D call uncertain. CDR1 is SGHDT and CDR2 is YYEEEE in the germline V gene. V was trimmed by 0 bases and J by 4 bases, leaving 10 bases between them. The CDR3 extends over 15 amino acids. CDR3 nucleotides: TGTGCCAGCAGCTTGGTGGGAACTGGCACCGGGGAGCTGTTTTTT. Its protein product is CASSLVGTGTGELFF.

The chain uses TRBV6-1 and TRBJ2-1, with D possibly TRBD2 on 6 matching bases. From germline, CDR1 is MNHNS and CDR2 SASEGT. Between the trimmed V and J ends, which lost 3 bases and 0 bases, there was a span of 9 bases. This CDR3 region has 15 residues. Here the CDR3 reads CASSDLRDSYNEQFF. In DNA form, the CDR3 reads TGTGCCAGCAGTGATCTGCGGGACTCCTACAATGAGCAGTTCTTC.

V and J are TRBV2 and TRBJ2-7, with D perhaps being TRBD1 or TRBD2 (5 bases each). Per the germline V gene, CDR1 is SNHLY and CDR2 is FYNNEI. V lost 4 bases, J lost 4 bases, and 17 bases lay in between. The length of the CDR3 is 15 residues. CDR3 residues: CASSVWGTENYEQYF. In nucleotides, the CDR3 is TGTGCCAGCAGTGTATGGGGGACGGAGAATTACGAGCAGTACTTC.

V gene TRBV7-9 combines with J gene TRBJ2-1, with D uncertain. V was pared by 5 bases and J by 10 bases, with 9 bases between. This CDR3 contains 11 residues. Germline lookup yields CDR1 SEHNR and CDR2 FQNEAQ (reference sequence). CDR3 bases: TGTGCCAGCAGCCACAGTTGGGAGCAGTTCTTC. It specifies CASSHSWEQFF.

The CDR3 protein is CASRRGGRPYEQYF. In nucleotides, the CDR3 is TGTGCCAGCAGGAGGGGCGGAAGACCCTACGAGCAGTACTTC. The V and J genes are TRBV6-1 and TRBJ2-7, with D perhaps given as TRBD1 or TRBD2 (5 bases each). Looked up from germline, CDR1 is MNHNS and CDR2 is SASEGT. V lost 6 bases to trimming and J lost 2 bases, with 14 bases between them. CDR3 length: 14 amino acids.

This chain uses TRBV30 with TRBJ2-3; no reliable D call. V lost 4 bases and J lost 6, with 14 bases in between. Germline CDR1 reads GTSNPN; CDR2 reads SVGIG (reference sequence). This CDR3 spans 13 amino acids. The CDR3 sequence: CAWILPMRDTQYF. CDR3 DNA sequence: TGTGCCTGGATTCTCCCGATGAGGGATACGCAGTATTTT. Complete variable domain (other parts from reference TRBV30 and TRBJ2-3): SQTIHQWPATLVQPVGSPLSLECTVEGTSNPNLYWYRQAAGRGLQLLFYSVGIGQISSEVPQNLSASRPQDRQFILSSKKLLLSDSGFYLCAWILPMRDTQYFGPGTRLTVL.

The chain carries TRBV6-1 and TRBJ1-1; 10 bases map to TRBD1. After removal of 4 bases from V and 2 bases from J, the junction contained 4 bases not matched to a gene. The CDR3 spans 15 residues. Germline V gene data show CDR1 as MNHNS and CDR2 as SASEGT. CDR3 in DNA: TGTGCCAGCAGTGGAGACAGGGGGCAAAACACTGAAGCTTTCTTT. This codes for CASSGDRGQNTEAFF.

This clone is a singleton in its sample. The rearrangement uses TRBV11-2 and TRBJ2-1; 15 nucleotides agree with TRBD2. The CDR3 contains 16 residues. V trimming: 3 bases; J trimming: 7 bases; junction bases outside the gene matches: 4. Per the germline V gene, CDR1 is SGHAT and CDR2 is FQNNGV. The CDR3 DNA follows: TGTGCCAGCAGCTTTGGACTAGCGGGAGGGGGGAATGAGCAGTTCTTC. Translated, it gives CASSFGLAGGGNEQFF.

The chain has TRBV13 and TRBJ2-5, with D uncertain. The CDR3 runs to 15 residues. The germline V gene has CDR1 PRHDT and CDR2 FYEKMQ (reference sequence). V gave up 2 bases and J gave up 2 bases, with 12 bases separating them. In DNA, the CDR3 is TGTGCCAGCAGCTTACCCAGAGCCTTTCAAGAGACCCAGTACTTC. This codes for CASSLPRAFQETQYF.

V is TRBV2 and J is TRBJ1-1; a possible D gene is TRBD1 (5 bases). V was cut by 1 base and J by 0 bases, with 12 bases left in between. CDR3 size: 16 residues. Germline V lookup: CDR1 SNHLY, CDR2 FYNNEI. The CDR3 region is CASSEGRGRMNTEAFF. CDR3 nucleotide sequence: TGTGCCAGCAGTGAAGGTCGGGGCCGTATGAACACTGAAGCTTTCTTT.